This record covers a single TCR beta chain. This clone was observed a handful of times. What this receptor recognizes is not known. Base-call qualities are not available, and no considerably larger clone is one nucleotide away. These data come from a study of blood T cell repertoires in COVID-19 (dated by TCRdb to about 2020). Concerning the study at large: Collaborator samples came from the United States, Italy and Spain and covered acute and convalescent phases of COVID-19. The repertoires were released in a freely available public database intended as a resource for research on the immune response to SARS-CoV-2. Where HLA class I and class II types were available, the types were taken from metadata supplied by the sample provider, not from assay-based typing. The material from the prospective study consisted of cDNA or gDNA derived from T cells, B-cell-depleted T cells, or PBMCs. Subjects who had been exposed to COVID-19, were actively infected with it, or had recovered from it provided the deeply sampled blood TCRbeta repertoires that made up the dataset. The samples were drawn from the first 160 participants of the ongoing ImmuneRACE study and from more than 1,000 subjects provided by 6 global collaborators. Nearly every sample came with metadata listing a de-identified subject ID, COVID-19 status, age in years and sex. What the study reported, not specific to this receptor: The amount of clinical and demographic metadata varied by source and participant and was provided uncurated.

TCRbeta CDR3 regions were amplified from genomic DNA using the immunoSEQ Assay, a bias-controlled multiplex PCR. In the source study's methods: Nucleated cell counts per sample were estimated from amplification of reference gene primers within the assay. Sequence reads were collapsed and filtered to measure the absolute abundance of every unique TCRbeta CDR3 rearrangement. For each sample, productive Simpson clonality was calculated as the square root of Simpson's diversity index across productive rearrangements. Here the immuneACCESS table is served through TCRdb, limited to in-frame sequences with V and J called. Missing clones are a known gap in these copies; in checked studies unresolved V genes cover under half, and the rest lacks a known reason. That table gives V, J and clone size, and the DNA gave D and trimming. This sample comprises just over 150,000 clones, roughly 88% of them detected only once. The ten top clones hold nearly 10% of the sample.

The collaborating institutions used their own protocols to collect whole blood in K2EDTA tubes. Collaborator samples were shipped for TCRbeta analysis as frozen whole blood, isolated PBMCs, or DNA extracted from either sample type. Its CDR3 holds 16 amino acids, cysteine through phenylalanine. Only the CDR3 DNA stays, 48 bases, in frame from base 1. From a lookup of the germline V gene, CDR1 and CDR2 are SGDLS and YYNGEE. After removal of 1 base from V and 4 bases from J, the junction retains 7 bases not matched to a gene. The chain links TRBV9 with TRBJ2-5; 10 bases in the middle match TRBD1. Sequencing was carried out using peripheral blood. The TCR sequence derives from a woman aged 45-60 years with acute or convalescent COVID-19. In nucleotide form, the sequence is TGTGCCAGCAGCGTAAGGGGACAGGGGACTGGAGAGACCCAGTACTTC. Its coded protein is CASSVRGQGTGETQYF. With the portions outside the CDR3 filled from the reference TRBV9 and TRBJ2-5 genes, the complete variable region becomes DSGVTQTPKHLITATGQRVTLRCSPRSGDLSVYWYQQSLDQGLQFLIQYYNGEERAKGNILERFSAQQFPDLHSELNLSSLELGDSALYFCASSVRGQGTGETQYFGPGTRLLVL.